This T cell receptor beta chain was observed in a study of neurological immune-mediated disorders. CDR3 length: 15 amino acids. Per the germline V gene, CDR1 is SGHRS and CDR2 is YFSETQ. Trimming removed 2 bases from V and 3 bases from J; junction bases left unmatched: 4. Whenever a sequencing run was performed, it yielded over 170 million TCR-beta sequences from 15-18 subjects. From the 5' RACE reads, TCRdb called clonotypes with MiXCR, one entry per CDR3 protein. The table includes 74,000 or so distinct CDR3 sequences, approximately 10% detected once. This clonotype was observed many times. The study used blood bank volunteers in Maryland, USA, as healthy controls. 2 million unsorted PBMCs were stored in RNAlater at -80 °C before RNA extraction.

This sequence joins TRBV5-1 and TRBJ2-3; 9 bases are a match to TRBD2. This clonotype was obtained from a man over 45 in good health. Sequenced material: PBMCs. This CDR3 reads CASSLLAGGTDTQYF. The CDR3 region has the DNA TGCGCCAGCAGCTTACTAGCGGGTGGAACAGATACGCAGTATTTT.